The entry that follows covers one T cell receptor beta chain sequence. Antigen unknown. The sample belongs to a study of primary melanoma T cells and metastatic recurrence. Study outcomes and limitations: Adding T-cell fraction to thickness reportedly best improved survival prediction.

Clones were sequenced by immunoSEQ multiplex PCR, and TCRdb holds only the in-frame ones, with some missing. The sample records some 590 clones, 90% being singletons. V lost 0 bases and J lost 7, with 15 bases in between. The CDR3 extends over 16 amino acids. Germline V gene lookup returns CDR1 KGHSH and CDR2 LQKENI. This receptor was obtained from a human donor with melanoma. Input material: melanoma tumor tissue. The rearrangement links TRBV18 to TRBJ2-2; D is possibly TRBD1 (6 bases). CDR3 coding DNA: TGTGCCAGCTCACCACCGATATCAGGGGCAGGCGGGGAGCTGTTTTTT. Protein: CASSPPISGAGGELFF. The full variable domain, with the rest looked up from reference TRBV18 and TRBJ2-2, is NAGVMQNPRHLVRRRGQEARLRCSPMKGHSHVYWYRQLPEEGLKFMVYLQKENIIDESGMPKERFSAEFPKEGPSILRIQQVVRGDSAAYFCASSPPISGAGGELFFGEGSRLTVL.